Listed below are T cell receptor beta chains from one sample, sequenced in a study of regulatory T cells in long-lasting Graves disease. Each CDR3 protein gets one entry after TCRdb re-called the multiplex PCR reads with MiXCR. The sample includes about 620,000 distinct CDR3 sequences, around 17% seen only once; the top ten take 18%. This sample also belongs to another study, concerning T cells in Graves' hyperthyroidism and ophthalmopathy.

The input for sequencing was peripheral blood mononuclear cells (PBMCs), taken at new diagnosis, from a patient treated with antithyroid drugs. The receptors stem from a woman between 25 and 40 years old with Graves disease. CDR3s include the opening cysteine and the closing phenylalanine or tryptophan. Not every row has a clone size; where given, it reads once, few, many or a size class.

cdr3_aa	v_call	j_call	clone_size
CSVGQDRNQPQHF	TRBV29-1	TRBJ1-5	-
CSAGGQGMGRTWAEAFF	TRBV20-1	TRBJ1-1	few
CASSQGYQGGETQYF	TRBV4-1	TRBJ2-5	-
CASGVGVQETQYF	TRBV9	TRBJ2-5	-
CASSPNGRTQYF	TRBV12-3/TRBV12-4	TRBJ2-5	many
CATMGQGGEQFF	TRBV24-1	TRBJ2-1	few
CASRPAGTTQEQYF	TRBV28	TRBJ2-7	many
CASSSQDGNQPQHF	TRBV7-2	TRBJ1-5	few
CASTSEGGRTEAFF	TRBV12-3/TRBV12-4	TRBJ1-1	many
CATSRAGVGQGIPGYGYTF	TRBV15	TRBJ1-2	many
CASGRNRADTQYF	TRBV12-3/TRBV12-4	TRBJ2-3	few
CASSPGLAGNEQYF	TRBV7-9	TRBJ2-7	many
CASSQNRGLFGNSPLHF	TRBV27	TRBJ1-6	few